A single sample is the source of the 32 T cell receptor beta chains below, sequenced in a study of CD8 T cells in Susac syndrome. Random hexamers were used to reverse transcribe the RNA input (roughly 0.5 to 1 ug). TCRdb analysed the immunoSEQ multiplex PCR reads with MiXCR anew, one entry per CDR3 protein. The sample carries roughly 200,000 distinct CDR3 sequences, roughly 95% recorded once. Sequenced material: CD4+ T cells from PBMCs. All receptors come from a human donor in good health.

The genes are TRBV15 and TRBJ2-7; 7 nucleotides line up with TRBD2. The CDR3 length is 16 residues. The junction had 15 bases not matched to a gene; V was cut back by 5 bases and J by 5 bases. CDR1 and CDR2 (germline): LNHNV, YYDKDF (reference sequence). CDR3 residues: CATSATKGRALHEQYF. The CDR3 coding sequence is TGTGCCACCAGCGCTACTAAAGGGAGGGCCTTACACGAGCAGTACTTC.

The count of this clonotype is one. CDR3 DNA sequence: TGCAGTGCTAGAGATGTCGCAGGGGGATCCTACGAGCAGTACTTC. Its translation is CSARDVAGGSYEQYF. This chain uses TRBV20-1 with TRBJ2-7; TRBD1 matches 7 bases. Trimming cost V 0 bases and J 1 base; bases outside gene matches: 6. The CDR3 totals 15 residues. Germline CDR1 DFQATT, CDR2 SNEGSKA (reference sequence).

The gene calls are TRBV12-3 or TRBV12-4 and TRBJ1-5, with 9 bases lining up with TRBD1. CDR3 length equals 14 residues. V lost 3 bases, J lost 6 bases, and 3 bases stayed unmatched. In DNA, the CDR3 is TGTGCCAGCAGTTTGATGGACAGGGGTCAGCCCCAGCATTTT. Protein product: CASSLMDRGQPQHF.

V gene TRBV2 combines with J gene TRBJ2-5; the D gene is possibly TRBD2 (5 bases). The V gene's germline CDR1 is SNHLY and CDR2 FYNNEI. The CDR3 has 11 amino acids. V was pared by 8 bases and J by 7 bases, with 11 bases between. The DNA for the CDR3 is TGTGCCAGCTCCTTAGAGGGGACCCAGTACTTC. This encodes CASSLEGTQYF.

The V call is TRBV21-1, the J call TRBJ2-7. TRBV21-1 is recorded as a pseudogene. The CDR3 sequence is 11 residues long. CDR3 DNA: TGTGCCAGCAGCACATTCTACGAGCAGTACTTC. This codes for CASSTFYEQYF.

This chain uses TRBV20-1 with TRBJ1-5; 8 nucleotides agree with TRBD1. The V gene end was trimmed by 5 bases and the J gene end by 4 bases; junction bases not matched to a gene: 4. Germline V gene data show CDR1 as DFQATT and CDR2 as SNEGSKA (reference sequence). The CDR3 loop spans 13 amino acids. The CDR3 here is CSAPGQENQPQHF. The DNA for the CDR3 is TGCAGTGCTCCGGGACAGGAAAATCAGCCCCAGCATTTT.

For this clonotype: A junction end diverges from the germline sequence, so it may reflect a read error. The V call is TRBV29-1, the J call TRBJ2-7; TRBD1 matches at 8 bases. The CDR3 has 13 amino acids. Germline CDR1 reads SQVTM; CDR2 reads ANQGSEA. The CDR3 sequence is CSVQDRGEGEQYF. The CDR3 DNA reads TGCAGCGTTCAAGACAGGGGCGAGGGGGAGCAGTACTTC.

The chain joins TRBV27 to TRBJ2-7; TRBD1 might be the D (6 bases). V was trimmed by 3 bases and J by 3 bases, leaving 12 bases between them. Germline V gene sequence: CDR1 MNHEY, CDR2 SMNVEV (reference sequence). The CDR3 contains 14 residues. CDR3 sequence (DNA): TGTGCCAGCAGTTTGGAACAGGGTTACTACGAGCAGTACTTC. Translating it yields CASSLEQGYYEQYF.

This chain links TRBV20-1 with TRBJ1-5; no firm D call. V lost 3 bases and J lost 1, with 7 bases in between. The germline CDR1 and CDR2 sequences are DFQATT and SNEGSKA (reference sequence). The CDR3 has 13 residues. CDR3 in amino acids: CSASGQSNQPQHF. The DNA for the CDR3 is TGCAGTGCTAGTGGCCAGAGCAATCAGCCCCAGCATTTT.

This chain connects TRBV12-3 or TRBV12-4 to TRBJ2-1; TRBD2 matches at 7 bases. This CDR3 is 14 amino acids long. Unmatched junction bases numbered 9, after V lost 7 bases and J lost 6 bases. For the CDR3, the DNA is TGTGCCAGCACTATGCGGGAGCTTGGCAATGAGCAGTTCTTC. Amino acid sequence: CASTMRELGNEQFF.

This chain uses TRBV3-1 with TRBJ1-1, with D hard to call. Trimming pared 0 bases from V and 11 bases from J, leaving 7 bases between. CDR1 and CDR2 (germline): LGHDT, YNNKEL (reference sequence). This CDR3 is built from 11 residues. As DNA, the CDR3 is TGTGCCAGCAGCCAAGATCGTGAGGCTTTCTTT. It yields the protein CASSQDREAFF.

The CDR3 nucleotides read TGTGCCAGCAGCTTTACAGGGGGACCCTCCTACGAGCAGTACTTC. Its protein product is CASSFTGGPSYEQYF. The V and J genes are TRBV7-2 and TRBJ2-7; the match to TRBD1 covers 8 bases. CDR1 is SGHTA, CDR2 FQGNSA, per germline. CDR3 length: 15 amino acids. With 3 bases clipped from V and 0 bases from J, the junction kept 4 bases outside the gene matches. Together with reference TRBV7-2 and TRBJ2-7, the CDR3 gives the full variable domain: GAGVSQSPSNKVTEKGKDVELRCDPISGHTALYWYRQSLGQGLEFLIYFQGNSAPDKSGLPSDRFSAERTGGSVSTLTIQRTQQEDSAVYLCASSFTGGPSYEQYFGPGTRLTVT.

The chain carries TRBV7-3 and TRBJ2-3, with 11 bases lining up with TRBD2. CDR3 length equals 18 residues. The germline V gene has CDR1 SGHTA and CDR2 FQGTGA. J gave up 0 bases and V 6 bases, and 11 bases lay outside the gene matches. The CDR3 reads CASSSGTSGFFSTDTQYF. The CDR3 DNA reads TGTGCCAGCAGTTCGGGGACTAGCGGATTTTTTAGCACAGATACGCAGTATTTT.

This rearrangement joins TRBV7-9 to TRBJ2-7; D is possibly TRBD1 or TRBD2 (5 bases each). Per germline, CDR1 SEHNR and CDR2 FQNEAQ (reference sequence). The CDR3 has 13 residues. The V end was cut by 5 bases, the J end by 3 bases, with 11 bases between. CDR3 sequence: CASSAVGVYEQYF. As DNA, the CDR3 is TGTGCCAGCAGCGCGGTGGGGGTCTACGAGCAGTACTTC.

The genes are TRBV14 and TRBJ1-1; no clear D. Germline V gene data show CDR1 as SGHDN and CDR2 as FVKESK. The length of the CDR3 is 13 residues. With 0 bases removed from V and 5 bases from J, the gap between germline ends came to 7 bases. The CDR3, as DNA: TGTGCCAGCAGCCAAGATCTCAGGACTGAAGCTTTCTTT. It translates to CASSQDLRTEAFF.

This chain connects TRBV28 to TRBJ2-3; D is uncertain. The V end was cut by 2 bases, the J end by 1 base, with 10 bases between. Germline V lookup: CDR1 MDHEN, CDR2 SYDVKM. This CDR3 has 15 amino acids. Here the CDR3 DNA reads TGTGCCAGCAGTTTACCTCTAATGGGCACAGATACGCAGTATTTT. Protein: CASSLPLMGTDTQYF.

The chain employs TRBV30 and TRBJ2-7; 7 nucleotides agree with TRBD2. CDR1 GTSNPN and CDR2 SVGIG come from the germline V gene (reference sequence). V lost 2 bases to trimming and J lost 4 bases; unmatched junction nucleotides: 14. There are 16 residues in the CDR3. The CDR3 is CAWSIPGLPRGYEQYF. The CDR3 DNA reads TGTGCCTGGAGTATCCCGGGACTACCACGGGGTTACGAGCAGTACTTC.

V and J are TRBV15 and TRBJ1-2; D gene unclear. V lost 5 bases, J lost 0 bases, and 10 bases lay in between. Germline V gene sequence: CDR1 LNHNV, CDR2 YYDKDF (reference sequence). The CDR3 has 14 residues. CDR3 in DNA: TGTGCCACCAGCCAGCACAAGGCTAACTATGGCTACACCTTC. Translated: CATSQHKANYGYTF.

The rearrangement uses TRBV25-1 and TRBJ2-1; D gene unclear. With 8 bases removed from V and 0 bases from J, the gap between germline ends came to 14 bases. CDR1 is MGHDK, CDR2 SYGVNS, per germline. The CDR3 extends over 15 amino acids. The CDR3 reads CASGPGQSSYNEQFF. The CDR3 nucleotides read TGTGCCAGCGGACCCGGGCAAAGCTCCTACAATGAGCAGTTCTTC.

The V gene is TRBV3-1, the J gene TRBJ2-7, with D possibly TRBD1 on 5 matching bases. Germline V lookup: CDR1 LGHDT, CDR2 YNNKEL (reference sequence). V was cut by 2 bases and J by 4 bases, with 12 bases left in between. CDR3 length: 14 amino acids. For the CDR3, the DNA is TGTGCCAGCAGCCAATTGGGGCCAGATTACGAGCAGTACTTC. Protein: CASSQLGPDYEQYF.

The V gene is TRBV5-4, the J gene TRBJ1-2; a possible D gene is TRBD1 (6 bases). The CDR3 is made up of 14 amino acids. Per germline, CDR1 SGHNT and CDR2 YYREEE (reference sequence). Trimming shortened V by 1 base and J by 3 bases, and 10 bases separated the two germline ends. CDR3 nucleotide sequence: TGTGCCAGCAGCTTGTACAGGGCTGACTATGGCTACACCTTC. It yields the protein CASSLYRADYGYTF.

The chain is built from TRBV29-1 and TRBJ1-2; possible D gene TRBD1, 5 bases. From germline, CDR1 is SQVTM and CDR2 ANQGSEA. CDR3 size: 11 residues. V lost 7 bases to trimming and J lost 4 bases, with 10 bases between them. In DNA form, the CDR3 reads TGCAGCGCGGGGGGTGCCTATGGCTACACCTTC. Encoded protein: CSAGGAYGYTF.

This clonotype turned up a few times. This chain connects TRBV6-5 to TRBJ2-3; 12 positions agree with TRBD2. J gave up 2 bases and V 6 bases, and 3 bases lay outside the gene matches. Germline V gene sequence: CDR1 MNHEY, CDR2 SVGAGI. The CDR3 length is 15 residues. The DNA of the CDR3 is TGTGCCAGCAGGCCTAGCGGGAGGGCCACAGATACGCAGTATTTT. Amino acid sequence: CASRPSGRATDTQYF.

V gene TRBV3-1 combines with J gene TRBJ2-7, with TRBD2 identical over 12 bases. Trimming took 4 bases from V and 9 from J; bases not matched to a gene: 4. The germline V gene has CDR1 LGHDT and CDR2 YNNKEL (reference sequence). The CDR3 consists of 13 residues. CDR3 sequence (DNA): TGTGCCAGCAGCCGGGGGACTAGCGGGTCGCAGTACTTC. Protein: CASSRGTSGSQYF.

This chain uses TRBV30 with TRBJ2-3, with D uncertain. CDR1 is GTSNPN, CDR2 SVGIG, per germline (reference sequence). Trimming stripped 4 bases from V and 0 bases from J, with 5 bases between. CDR3 length: 12 residues. DNA for the CDR3: TGTGCCTGGAAGAGTAGCACAGATACGCAGTATTTT. It specifies CAWKSSTDTQYF.

The V call is TRBV27, the J call TRBJ2-7; D uncertain. V was cut by 3 bases and J by 2 bases, with 11 bases left in between. This CDR3 is built from 14 residues. Germline-derived CDR1 and CDR2 are MNHEY and SMNVEV (reference sequence). CDR3 bases: TGTGCCAGCAGTTTTTCCGGGCCAACCTACGAGCAGTACTTC. This sequence encodes CASSFSGPTYEQYF.

V is TRBV11-2 and J is TRBJ2-2, with unresolved D. CDR1 and CDR2 (germline): SGHAT, FQNNGV. CDR3 length equals 14 residues. V was shortened by 5 bases and J by 3 bases, with 10 bases between the two germline ends. In nucleotides, the CDR3 is TGTGCCAGCAGCCGCACTACAGACACCGGGGAGCTGTTTTTT. The encoded protein is CASSRTTDTGELFF.

The V and J genes are TRBV3-1 and TRBJ2-7; 7 bases line up with TRBD1. With V trimmed by 1 base and J by 1 base, 4 bases remained unmatched. Germline V gene lookup returns CDR1 LGHDT and CDR2 YNNKEL (reference sequence). The CDR3 contains 15 residues. CDR3 sequence (DNA): TGTGCCAGCAGCCAAGTAGGCAGGGGGTCCTACGAGCAGTACTTC. Translating it yields CASSQVGRGSYEQYF.

The chain joins TRBV4-3 to TRBJ2-3, with a possible D match to TRBD1 (5 bases). The CDR3 covers 13 residues. V was trimmed by 0 bases and J by 8 bases, leaving 9 bases between them. Per the germline V gene, CDR1 is LGHNA and CDR2 is YSLEER. The CDR3 DNA follows: TGCGCCAGCAGCCAAGATCCCCAGGGTACGCAGTATTTT. Translating gives CASSQDPQGTQYF.

V usage is TRBV6-2 or TRBV6-3 and J usage is TRBJ2-1; D ambiguous. There are 15 residues in the CDR3. Germline V gives CDR1 MNHEY, CDR2 SVGEGT. V lost 6 bases and J lost 6, with 18 bases in between. CDR3 bases: TGTGCCAGCAGCCCCCGCCCCAGGAGTAGCAATGAGCAGTTCTTC. Translating it yields CASSPRPRSSNEQFF.

This sequence joins TRBV5-4 and TRBJ2-1, with a tentative D call TRBD2 (6 bases). Trimming shortened V by 4 bases and J by 4 bases, and 15 bases separated the two germline ends. Germline assignment: CDR1 SGHNT and CDR2 YYREEE (reference sequence). There are 15 residues in the CDR3. The CDR3 region is CASSQAGRPYNEQFF. CDR3 DNA sequence: TGTGCCAGCAGCCAAGCGGGCCGTCCGTACAATGAGCAGTTCTTC.

The chain carries TRBV24-1 and TRBJ2-3; tentative D call: TRBD1 (6 bases). The CDR3 covers 15 residues. The V end lost 4 bases, the J end lost 0 bases, and 10 bases lay between the germline ends. Germline values: CDR1 KGHDR, CDR2 SFDVKD. The CDR3 DNA is TGTGCCACCAGTGAGACAGGAACTAGCACAGATACGCAGTATTTT. Translating gives CATSETGTSTDTQYF.